The 13 T cell receptor beta chains reported below all come from one sample, sequenced in a study of T cells after yellow fever vaccination. Each CDR3 protein gets one entry after TCRdb re-called the 5' RACE reads with MiXCR. This table holds about 360,000 distinct CDR3 sequences, roughly 6.2% found once. Sequencing used PBMCs, obtained 5 days after the yellow fever booster vaccination. These receptors all stem from a man aged 30 to 45 who received the YFV17D yellow fever vaccine.

The V call is TRBV12-3 or TRBV12-4, the J call TRBJ2-5, with TRBD2 as a possible D gene (5 bases). The V end was cut by 2 bases, the J end by 5 bases, with 6 bases between. The CDR3 totals 12 residues. As DNA, the CDR3 is TGTGCCAGCAGTTTACGGGATGAGACCCAGTACTTC. As protein: CASSLRDETQYF.

This chain uses TRBV29-1 with TRBJ2-3; D is possibly TRBD1 or TRBD2 (6 bases each). V was pared by 0 bases and J by 3 bases, with 13 bases between. Germline values: CDR1 SQVTM, CDR2 ANQGSEA. The CDR3 runs 15 residues. The CDR3 region has the DNA TGCAGCGTTGAAGATCGTGGGGGGCGAACAGATACGCAGTATTTT. It encodes CSVEDRGGRTDTQYF.

V gene TRBV19 combines with J gene TRBJ1-4; D is unclear. V lost 8 bases and J 10 bases, leaving 20 bases between the germline ends. There are 14 residues in the CDR3. Per the germline V gene, CDR1 is LNHDA and CDR2 is SQIVND (reference sequence). CDR3: CASRLDPPYGKLFF. Written as DNA, the CDR3 is TGTGCCAGTCGCCTAGACCCACCCTATGGAAAACTGTTTTTT.

This clonotype was counted many times. The V gene is TRBV6-1, the J gene TRBJ2-2, with TRBD2 matching 8 bases. From germline, CDR1 is MNHNS and CDR2 SASEGT. The CDR3 is 15 residues long. V lost 8 bases and J lost 0; bases outside the gene matches: 5. The CDR3, as DNA: TGTGCCAGCCAGGAACTAGCGGCGAACACCGGGGAGCTGTTTTTT. It translates to CASQELAANTGELFF.

In this sample, this clonotype turned up a few times. The J gene is TRBJ2-3, the V gene TRBV10-3; 7 bases line up with TRBD2. In germline, CDR1 is ENHRY, CDR2 SYGVKD. This CDR3 is built from 13 residues. With 10 bases clipped from V and 8 bases from J, the junction kept 12 bases outside the gene matches. CDR3: CASREEMRSTQYF. CDR3 bases: TGTGCCAGCCGGGAGGAGATGCGAAGTACGCAGTATTTT.

V usage is TRBV7-2 and J usage is TRBJ2-5, with 13 bases that match TRBD2. The ends lost 1 base at V and 2 bases at J; junction bases unmatched: 13. Per germline, CDR1 SGHTA and CDR2 FQGNSA. This CDR3 has 20 residues. CDR3: CASSLVPGNRLAGGQETQYF. For the CDR3, the DNA is TGTGCCAGCAGCTTAGTGCCGGGGAACAGACTAGCGGGAGGTCAAGAGACCCAGTACTTC.

This clonotype was seen more than once but under ten times. A read error may account for a junction end that differs from germline. The rearrangement links TRBV20-1 to TRBJ2-4; either TRBD1 or TRBD2 may fit D (6 bases each). There are 10 residues in the CDR3. CDR1 is DFQATT, CDR2 SNEGSKA, per germline (reference sequence). CDR3 amino acids: CSALASGAIF. DNA of the CDR3: TGCAGTGCGCTAGCGTCAGGGGCCATCTTC.

This clonotype was counted between two and nine times. The rearrangement joins TRBV20-1 to TRBJ2-1; D assignment may be TRBD1 or TRBD2 (5 bases each). The CDR3 covers 12 residues. Trimming removed 6 bases from V and 10 bases from J, with 16 bases in between. Germline-derived CDR1 and CDR2 are DFQATT and SNEGSKA (reference sequence). The CDR3 reads CSARRAGDEQFF. Here the CDR3 DNA reads TGCAGTGCCAGACGCGCTGGGGACGAGCAGTTCTTC.

The chain uses TRBV25-1 and TRBJ2-3; D uncertain. Germline V gene lookup returns CDR1 MGHDK and CDR2 SYGVNS. This CDR3 is built from 13 residues. The V end was cut by 7 bases, the J end by 0 bases, with 8 bases between. The CDR3 loop is CASTDASTDTQYF. Here the CDR3 DNA reads TGTGCCAGCACCGACGCTAGCACAGATACGCAGTATTTT.

The J gene is TRBJ2-2, the V gene TRBV9, with D perhaps matching TRBD1 (6 bases). V lost 0 bases and J 7 bases, leaving 16 bases between the germline ends. The germline V gene has CDR1 SGDLS and CDR2 YYNGEE. The CDR3 sequence is 16 residues long. CDR3 sequence (DNA): TGTGCCAGCAGCGTAGGAGGGGGTGGCCGGGACGGGGAGCTGTTTTTT. Translating gives CASSVGGGGRDGELFF.

V gene TRBV7-9 combines with J gene TRBJ2-7; 9 bases agree with TRBD2. The V and J ends lost 5 bases and 2 bases, in that order; junction bases with no gene match: 7. Germline loops: CDR1 SEHNR, CDR2 FQNEAQ (reference sequence). The CDR3 loop spans 15 amino acids. The CDR3 nucleotides read TGTGCCAGCAGCATGGCGGGAGGGCCCCCCTACGAGCAGTACTTC. Protein: CASSMAGGPPYEQYF.

This clonotype has ten or more counts. CDR3 amino acids: CASSSGLAGPSTDTQYF. CDR3 bases: TGTGCCAGCAGCTCGGGACTAGCGGGACCAAGCACAGATACGCAGTATTTT. The chain combines TRBV7-8 with TRBJ2-3, with 13 bases aligning to TRBD2. The CDR3 extends over 17 amino acids. Germline V gene data show CDR1 as SGHVS and CDR2 as FQNEAQ. V shed 4 bases, J shed 0 bases, and the junction held 4 bases outside the gene matches.

The chain joins TRBV9 to TRBJ2-1, with 7 bases fitting TRBD2. The CDR3 loop spans 15 amino acids. Germline loops: CDR1 SGDLS, CDR2 YYNGEE. J was trimmed by 8 bases and V by 3 bases; bases with no gene match: 11. CDR3 bases: TGTGCCAGCAGCGGCGGGAGCAGGAGTTACGATGAGCAGTTCTTC. Its protein is CASSGGSRSYDEQFF.